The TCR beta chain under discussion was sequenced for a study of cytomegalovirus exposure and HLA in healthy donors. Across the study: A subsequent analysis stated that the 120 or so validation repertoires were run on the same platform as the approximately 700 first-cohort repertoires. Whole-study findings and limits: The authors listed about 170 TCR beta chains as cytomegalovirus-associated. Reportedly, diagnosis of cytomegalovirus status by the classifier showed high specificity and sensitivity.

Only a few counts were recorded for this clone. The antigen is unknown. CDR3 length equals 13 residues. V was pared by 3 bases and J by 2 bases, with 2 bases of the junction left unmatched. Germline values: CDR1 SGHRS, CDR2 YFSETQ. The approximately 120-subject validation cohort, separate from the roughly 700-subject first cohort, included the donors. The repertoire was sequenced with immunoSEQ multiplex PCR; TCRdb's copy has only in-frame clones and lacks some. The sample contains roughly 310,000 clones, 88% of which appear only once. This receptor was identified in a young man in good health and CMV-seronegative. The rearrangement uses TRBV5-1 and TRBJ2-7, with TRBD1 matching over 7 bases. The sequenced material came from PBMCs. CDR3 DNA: TGCGCCAGCAGCTACGACAGGGCCTACGAGCAGTACTTC. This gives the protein CASSYDRAYEQYF.